A selection of T cell receptor beta chains follows, all from one sample in a study of T cell changes during pregnancy in multiple sclerosis. Produced via immunoSEQ multiplex PCR; TCRdb's table is partial and in-frame only. The data show some 80,000 clones, 85% to 95% seen once. The sample was peripheral blood, taken in the first trimester of pregnancy. Receptors originate from a female donor with multiple sclerosis, enrolled in a pregnancy study. Both conserved end residues are part of each CDR3. A D gene is named only where the DNA matches it firmly. Only part of the rows carry a size: once, few, many, or a class if the clone is expanded.

>NA|TRBV5-4|TRBD2|TRBJ2-3
CASSLGTSGTDTQYF
TGTGCCAGCAGCTTGGGTACTAGCGGAACAGATACGCAGTATTTT
>NA|TRBV5-8|NA|TRBJ2-4
CASTLGPGAWGRKNIQYF
TGTGCCAGCACCTTAGGCCCCGGTGCCTGGGGGCGCAAAAACATTCAGTACTTC
>NA|TRBV29-1|NA|TRBJ1-2
CSVEEGRYGYTF
TGCAGCGTTGAGGAGGGGCGGTATGGCTACACCTTC
>NA|TRBV2|TRBD1|TRBJ1-5
CASSAETGYSNQPQHF
TGTGCCAGCAGTGCGGAGACAGGGTATAGCAATCAGCCCCAGCATTTT
>NA|TRBV10-3|NA|TRBJ2-6
CATSSGANVLTF
TGTGCCACCTCGTCTGGGGCCAACGTCCTGACTTTC
>NA|TRBV19|NA|TRBJ2-2
CASSTTNTGELFF
TGTGCCAGTAGTACAACGAACACCGGGGAGCTGTTTTTT
>NA|TRBV29-1|NA|TRBJ2-2
CSVRPGGSGELFF
TGCAGCGTCCGCCCGGGGGGCTCCGGGGAGCTGTTTTTT
>NA|TRBV19|TRBD1|TRBJ1-5
CASSLDRGFSGSNQPQHF
TGTGCCAGTAGTTTGGACAGGGGCTTTTCGGGGAGCAATCAGCCCCAGCATTTT
>NA|TRBV7-9|NA|TRBJ2-5
CASSPRTVQETQYF
TGTGCCAGCAGCCCCCGGACAGTCCAAGAGACCCAGTACTTC
>NA|TRBV19|NA|TRBJ1-2
CAKPYLCASSLLAGNYYGYTF
NA
>once|TRBV27|TRBD1|TRBJ1-2
CASSLGDSNGYTF
TGTGCCAGCAGTTTAGGGGACAGCAACGGCTACACCTTC
>NA|TRBV6-1|TRBD1|TRBJ2-1
CASSVPLGQGWNEQFF
TGTGCCAGCAGTGTTCCTCTGGGACAGGGATGGAATGAGCAGTTCTTC
>NA|TRBV7-2|TRBD2|TRBJ2-7
CASSFGTSGTYEQYF
TGTGCCAGCAGCTTCGGGACTAGCGGTACCTACGAGCAGTACTTC
>NA|TRBV18|TRBD2|TRBJ2-7
CASSPRGEEQYF
TGTGCCAGCTCCCCGCGGGGGGAGGAGCAGTACTTC
>NA|TRBV28|NA|TRBJ1-2
CASNRNYGYTF
TGTGCCAGCAATCGGAACTATGGCTACACCTTC
>NA|TRBV14|TRBD2|TRBJ2-7
CASSHAAGGRLEEQYF
TGTGCCAGCAGCCATGCTGCGGGAGGGCGCTTGGAGGAGCAGTACTTC
>once|TRBV2|NA|TRBJ2-6
CASSGRQARANVLTF
TGTGCCAGCAGTGGGCGACAGGCCCGGGCCAACGTCCTGACTTTC
>NA|TRBV11-2|TRBD2|TRBJ2-7
CASSSTSGSSTYEQYF
TGTGCCAGCAGCTCGACTAGCGGGAGCTCGACCTACGAGCAGTACTTC
>NA|TRBV4-3|NA|TRBJ1-1
CASSQDQGFIGEAFF
TGCGCCAGCAGCCAAGACCAGGGCTTTATAGGTGAAGCTTTCTTT
>NA|TRBV4-2|NA|TRBJ2-5
CASSQEGQPQLGGTQYF
TGTGCCAGCAGCCAAGAGGGGCAGCCCCAGTTGGGGGGGACCCAGTACTTC
>NA|TRBV10-3|TRBD1|TRBJ2-1
CAISAGQGWNEQFF
TGTGCCATCAGTGCGGGACAGGGATGGAATGAGCAGTTCTTC
>NA|TRBV14|NA|TRBJ2-2
CASSRRGGAHGGELFF
TGTGCCAGCAGCCGTAGGGGGGGGGCGCACGGCGGGGAGCTGTTTTTT